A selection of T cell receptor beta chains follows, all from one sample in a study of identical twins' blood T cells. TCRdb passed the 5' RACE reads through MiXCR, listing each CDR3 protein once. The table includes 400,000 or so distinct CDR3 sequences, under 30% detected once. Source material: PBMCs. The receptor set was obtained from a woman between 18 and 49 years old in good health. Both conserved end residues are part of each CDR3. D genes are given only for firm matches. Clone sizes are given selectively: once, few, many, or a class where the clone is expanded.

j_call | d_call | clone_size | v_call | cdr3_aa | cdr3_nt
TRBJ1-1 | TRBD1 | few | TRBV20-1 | CSARDRGQGLNTEAFF | TGCAGTGCTAGAGATCGGGGACAGGGGTTGAACACTGAAGCTTTCTTT
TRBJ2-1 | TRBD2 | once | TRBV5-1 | CASSYLAGSSYNEQSF | TGCGCCAGCAGCTACTTAGCGGGAAGCTCCTACAATGAGCAGTCCTTC
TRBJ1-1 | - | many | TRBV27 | CATNRQGPNTEAFF | TGTGCGACCAACCGGCAGGGGCCAAACACTGAAGCTTTCTTT
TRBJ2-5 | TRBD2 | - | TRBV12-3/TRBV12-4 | CASSLSGGHQETQYF | TGTGCCAGCAGTTTGTCGGGGGGTCACCAAGAGACCCAGTACTTC
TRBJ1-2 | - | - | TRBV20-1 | CSARDPGWDYGYTF | TGCAGTGCTAGAGATCCAGGATGGGACTATGGCTACACCTTC
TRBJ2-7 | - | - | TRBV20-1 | CSARRPESYYEQYF | TGCAGTGCTAGAAGACCGGAGTCCTACTACGAGCAGTACTTC
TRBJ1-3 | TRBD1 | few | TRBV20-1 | CSAWDSSGNTIYF | TGCAGTGCTTGGGACAGCTCTGGAAACACCATATATTTT
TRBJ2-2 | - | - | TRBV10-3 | CATRRDRHTGELFF | TGTGCCACCCGGCGGGACAGACACACCGGGGAGCTGTTTTTT
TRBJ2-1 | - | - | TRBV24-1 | CATSDSGANRQFF | TGTGCCACCAGTGATTCAGGGGCTAACCGGCAGTTCTTC
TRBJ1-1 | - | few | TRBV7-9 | CASSFSNVGNTEAFF | TGTGCCAGCAGCTTCTCCAACGTCGGGAACACTGAAGCTTTCTTT
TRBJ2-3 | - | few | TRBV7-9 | CASREPLLTDTQYF | TGTGCCAGCAGGGAACCCCTACTCACAGATACGCAGTATTTT
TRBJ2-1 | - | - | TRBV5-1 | CASSLVGFNEQFF | TGCGCCAGCAGCTTGGTAGGGTTCAATGAGCAGTTCTTC
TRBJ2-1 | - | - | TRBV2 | CASSVCGRGDEQFF | TGTGCCAGCAGTGTCTGTGGCAGGGGCGATGAGCAGTTCTTC
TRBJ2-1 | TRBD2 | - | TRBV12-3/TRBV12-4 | CASSPRYTGGLSEQFF | TGTGCCAGCAGCCCCCGGTATACGGGGGGTCTGAGTGAGCAGTTCTTC
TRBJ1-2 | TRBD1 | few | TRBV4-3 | CASSQDRDREVDYGYTF | TGCGCCAGCAGCCAAGATCGAGACAGGGAGGTGGACTATGGCTACACCTTC
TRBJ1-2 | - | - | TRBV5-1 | CASSLGDGTNYGYTF | TGCGCCAGCAGCTTGGGGGACGGGACTAACTATGGCTACACCTTC
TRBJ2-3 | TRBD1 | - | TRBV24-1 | CATSETDRDTDTQYF | TGTGCCACCAGTGAAACGGACAGGGACACAGATACGCAGTATTTT
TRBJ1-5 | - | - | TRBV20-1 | CSARQGDGNQPQHF | TGCAGTGCTAGACAGGGTGACGGCAATCAGCCCCAGCATTTT
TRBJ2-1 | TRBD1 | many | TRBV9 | CASSVSGTVTNEQFF | TGTGCCAGCAGCGTATCCGGGACAGTAACCAATGAGCAGTTCTTC
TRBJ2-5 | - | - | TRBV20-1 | CSARPLVGETQYF | TGCAGTGCGAGACCTCTCGTTGGAGAGACCCAGTACTTC
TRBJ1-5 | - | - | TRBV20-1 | CSARVSGYQPQHF | TGCAGTGCTAGAGTATCCGGGTACCAGCCCCAGCATTTT
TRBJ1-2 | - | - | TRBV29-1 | CSVDGQHYGYTF | TGCAGCGTTGACGGACAGCACTATGGCTACACCTTC
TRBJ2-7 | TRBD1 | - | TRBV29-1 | CSVENAPGQGYEQYF | TGCAGCGTAGAAAATGCTCCGGGACAGGGCTACGAGCAGTACTTC
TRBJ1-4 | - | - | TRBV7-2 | CASSLLTVEKLFF | TGTGCCAGCAGCTTATTGACAGTAGAAAAACTGTTTTTT
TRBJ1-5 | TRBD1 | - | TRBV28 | CARSPYPGGQPQHF | TGTGCCCGCAGTCCATATCCAGGGGGGCAGCCCCAGCATTTT
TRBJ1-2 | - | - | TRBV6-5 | CASSYGRFNYGYTF | TGTGCCAGCAGTTACGGCAGATTTAACTATGGCTACACCTTC
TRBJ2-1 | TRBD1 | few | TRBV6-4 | CASSVDRGNEQFF | TGTGCCAGCAGTGTGGACAGGGGAAATGAGCAGTTCTTC
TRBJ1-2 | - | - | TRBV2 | CASSLGLGYGYTF | TGTGCCAGCAGCCTCGGGTTGGGTTATGGCTACACCTTC
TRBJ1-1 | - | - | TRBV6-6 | CASNPGQGKTEAFF | TGTGCCAGCAACCCCGGGCAGGGAAAGACTGAAGCTTTCTTT